This T cell receptor beta chain was sequenced during a study of T cells in localized non-small cell lung cancer. Remarks on this clone: Its cognate antigen is unknown.

V lost 6 bases and J 0 bases, leaving 12 bases between the germline ends. The germline gives CDR1 WNHNN, CDR2 SYGVQD (reference sequence). The CDR3 spans 15 residues. The study, taken as a whole, reports: Prolonged overall survival went with higher T cell density in the blood. Because only a single region of the tumor was sequenced, heterogeneity remains possible.

Clones were read by immunoSEQ multiplex PCR, and TCRdb kept only the in-frame ones, dropping some. Of 20,000 to 25,000 clones listed, about 88% are singletons. Sequenced material: PBMCs, taken before any cancer treatment. This receptor was identified in a man aged 35 to 70 with stage II squamous cell lung carcinoma. The rearrangement uses TRBV10-1 and TRBJ1-3; tentatively, D is TRBD1 (5 bases). The chain's CDR3 is CASSPDSDSGNTIYF. In DNA, the CDR3 is TGCGCCAGCAGCCCCGACAGCGACTCTGGAAACACCATATATTTT.